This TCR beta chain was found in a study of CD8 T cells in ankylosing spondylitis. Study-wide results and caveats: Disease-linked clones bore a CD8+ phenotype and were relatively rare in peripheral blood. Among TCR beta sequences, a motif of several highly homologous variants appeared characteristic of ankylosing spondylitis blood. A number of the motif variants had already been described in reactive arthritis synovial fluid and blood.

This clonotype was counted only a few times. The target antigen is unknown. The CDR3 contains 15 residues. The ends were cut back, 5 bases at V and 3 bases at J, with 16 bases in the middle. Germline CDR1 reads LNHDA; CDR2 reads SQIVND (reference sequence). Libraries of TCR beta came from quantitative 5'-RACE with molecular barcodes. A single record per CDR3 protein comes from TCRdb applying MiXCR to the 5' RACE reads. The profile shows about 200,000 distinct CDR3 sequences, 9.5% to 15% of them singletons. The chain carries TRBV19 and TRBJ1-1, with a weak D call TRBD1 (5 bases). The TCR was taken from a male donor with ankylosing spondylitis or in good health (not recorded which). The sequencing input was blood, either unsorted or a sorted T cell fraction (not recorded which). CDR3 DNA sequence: TGTGCCAGTAGTCTCTTAACGGGGACGTACACTGAAGCTTTCTTT. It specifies CASSLLTGTYTEAFF.